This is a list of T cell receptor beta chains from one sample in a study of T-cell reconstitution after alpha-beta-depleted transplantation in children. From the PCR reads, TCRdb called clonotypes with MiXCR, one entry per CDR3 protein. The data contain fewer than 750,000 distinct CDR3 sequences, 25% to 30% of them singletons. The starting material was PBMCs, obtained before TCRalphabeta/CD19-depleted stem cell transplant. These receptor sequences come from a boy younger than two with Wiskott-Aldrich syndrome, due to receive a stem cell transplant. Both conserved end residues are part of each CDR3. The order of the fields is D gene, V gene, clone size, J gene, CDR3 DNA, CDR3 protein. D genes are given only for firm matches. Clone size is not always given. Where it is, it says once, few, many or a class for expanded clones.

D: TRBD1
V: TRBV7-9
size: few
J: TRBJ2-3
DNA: TGTGCCAGCAGGAAGACAGGGCCAACTATTAGCACAGATACGCAGTATTTT
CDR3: CASRKTGPTISTDTQYF

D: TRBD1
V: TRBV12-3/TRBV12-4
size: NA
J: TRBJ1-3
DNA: TGTGCCAGCAGGGAATTGAGACAGGGTGGGCACACCATATATTTT
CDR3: CASRELRQGGHTIYF

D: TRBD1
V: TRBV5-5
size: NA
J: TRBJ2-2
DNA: TGTGCCAGCAGCTTTGGACAGGGGCCCAGCACCGGGGAGCTGTTTTTT
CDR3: CASSFGQGPSTGELFF

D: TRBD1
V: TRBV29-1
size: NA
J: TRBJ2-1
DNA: TGCAGCGTTGCGGGCAGGCAGGGGGACATGGGGTTCTTC
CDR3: CSVAGRQGDMGFF

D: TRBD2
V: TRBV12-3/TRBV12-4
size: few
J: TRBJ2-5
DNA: TGTGCCAGCAGTCTCTCCTCTGGGACTAGCGGGGAAGAGACCCAGTACTTC
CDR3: CASSLSSGTSGEETQYF

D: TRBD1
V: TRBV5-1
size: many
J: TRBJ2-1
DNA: TGCGCCAGCACCTTGACAGGGGGCCTCTACAATGAGCAGTTCTTC
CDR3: CASTLTGGLYNEQFF

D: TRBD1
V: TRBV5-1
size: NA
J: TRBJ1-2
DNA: TGCGCCAGCAGCTCGAACCTTGGGACAGGCAAAATCTATGGCTACACCTTC
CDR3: CASSSNLGTGKIYGYTF

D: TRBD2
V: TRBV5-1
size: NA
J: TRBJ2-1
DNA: TGCGCCAGCAGCTTGAAGGCTAGCGGGGGCCACAATGAGCAGTTCTTC
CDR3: CASSLKASGGHNEQFF

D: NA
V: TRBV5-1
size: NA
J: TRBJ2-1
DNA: TGCGCCAGCAGCTTGGGGCATTTCTTC
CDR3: CASSLGHFF

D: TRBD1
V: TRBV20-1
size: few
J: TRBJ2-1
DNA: TGCAGTGCTAGATCAACAACAGGGGGCACCTACAATGAGCAGTTCTTC
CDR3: CSARSTTGGTYNEQFF

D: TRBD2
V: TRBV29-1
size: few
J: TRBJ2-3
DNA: TGCAGCGTTGATCAGCTAGCGGGAGGTCGCTTAACCGGCACAGATACGCAGTATTTT
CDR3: CSVDQLAGGRLTGTDTQYF

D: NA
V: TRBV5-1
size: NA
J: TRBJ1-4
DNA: TGCGCCAGCAGCTTGGGCCGGGGATCCGGTGAAAAACTGTTTTTT
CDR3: CASSLGRGSGEKLFF

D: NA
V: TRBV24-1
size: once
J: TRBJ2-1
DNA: TGTGCCACCAGTGATCCAGACAGGCGTCCTAGGGAGCAGTTCTTC
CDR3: CATSDPDRRPREQFF